This T cell receptor beta chain was identified in a study of blood T cell repertoires in COVID-19. Study context: There were acute and convalescent COVID-19 samples, and they came from the United States, Italy and Spain. PBMCs, B-cell-depleted T cells, or T cells were the source of the cDNA or gDNA that made up the material.

Original processing notes: Counts of nucleated cells, estimated from reference gene primer amplification, were obtained. TCRdb's table, derived via immunoSEQ multiplex PCR, lists solely in-frame clones and lacks some. The D gene and trimming were derived from the DNA, and the V and J assignments and clone size from that table. This table holds roughly 150,000 clones, roughly 84% found once. This TCR came from a woman at least 80 years old with active or convalescent COVID-19. The sequencing input was peripheral blood.

As DNA, the CDR3 is TGCGCCACCACGGACAGACAATCTAACTATGGCTACACCTTC. Residues: CATTDRQSNYGYTF. The chain joins TRBV10-2 to TRBJ1-2, with D perhaps matching TRBD1 (6 bases). CDR3 length equals 14 residues. V was cut by 10 bases and J by 0 bases, with 15 bases left in between. Germline loops: CDR1 WSHSY, CDR2 SAAADI.